These 21 T cell receptor beta chains were sequenced from one sample in a study of tumor and adjacent non-tumor tissue in lung cancer. The template was RNA from unsorted bulk tissue. More than 3 cm separated this lung sample from the edge of the tumor. A modified ARM-PCR protocol with three rounds of nested PCR amplified TCRbeta. TCRdb reprocessed the multiplex PCR reads with MiXCR, giving one entry per CDR3 protein. This sample yields some 100,000 distinct CDR3 sequences, of which roughly 60% are seen a single time; around a fifth belongs to the top ten. What was sequenced was distant non-tumor lung tissue. The receptors were sampled from a man aged 25 to 45 with non-small cell lung cancer.

This chain joins TRBV9 and TRBJ2-7, with 7 bases identical to TRBD2. There are 15 residues in the CDR3. Trimming at V came to 2 bases and at J to 7 bases, leaving 12 bases not matched to a gene. Germline CDR1 and CDR2: SGDLS and YYNGEE. In nucleotides, the CDR3 is TGTGCCAGCAGCGTGGCCGGGACTAATGACGGAGAGCAGTACTTC. This sequence encodes CASSVAGTNDGEQYF.

The chain combines TRBV11-2 with TRBJ2-1, with 7 bases lining up with TRBD2. This CDR3 comprises 14 residues. Looked up from germline, CDR1 is SGHAT and CDR2 is FQNNGV. The V segment lost 9 bases and the J segment 5 bases; nucleotides outside the gene matches: 10. In DNA, the CDR3 is TGTGCCAGTCGACTCAGGCTAGCGGACAATGAGCAGTTCTTC. Amino acid sequence: CASRLRLADNEQFF.

Remarks on this clonotype: A clone one base away is much larger, so this may be a read error. The rearrangement joins TRBV20-1 to TRBJ2-7; D assignment may be TRBD1 or TRBD2 (5 bases each). CDR1 DFQATT and CDR2 SNEGSKA come from the germline V gene (reference sequence). V shed 3 bases and J shed 3 bases, with 15 bases lying between them. The CDR3 has 14 amino acids. The CDR3 DNA follows: TGCAGTGCTAGTTTTCGGGACGGGAACTACGAGCAGTACTTC. This translates into CSASFRDGNYEQYF.

A note on this clonotype: A read error may explain this, as a much larger clone is one base away. The chain is built from TRBV5-5 and TRBJ1-5; no firm D call. V was shortened by 2 bases and J by 2 bases, with 11 bases between the two germline ends. CDR1 SGHKS and CDR2 YYEKEE come from the germline V gene (reference sequence). The CDR3 runs 15 residues. The CDR3 protein is CASSFLDGGNQPQHF. The CDR3 DNA sequence: TGTGCCAGCAGCTTCTTGGACGGGGGCAATCAGCCCCAGCATTTT.

To note about this clonotype: An end of the junction differs from the germline gene, which may be a read error. This chain's CDR3 is CSDRDYRVWNIQYF. The CDR3, as DNA: TGCAGTGATAGAGACTACAGGGTCTGGAACATTCAGTACTTC. The rearrangement joins TRBV20-1 to TRBJ2-4; tentatively, D is TRBD1 (6 bases). From germline, CDR1 is DFQATT and CDR2 SNEGSKA (reference sequence). CDR3 length equals 14 residues.

This rearrangement joins TRBV20-1 to TRBJ2-1; 8 nucleotides align to TRBD1. CDR1 and CDR2 (germline): DFQATT, SNEGSKA (reference sequence). The CDR3 is 16 amino acids. V lost 0 bases and J lost 9; bases outside the gene matches: 13. The CDR3 region is CSARDQGATWHSEQFF. For the CDR3, the DNA is TGCAGTGCTAGAGATCAGGGGGCAACCTGGCACAGTGAGCAGTTCTTC.

Of note for this clonotype: The junction shows a germline mismatch at one end, possibly a read error. The chain couples TRBV4-1 to TRBJ2-3; 8 nucleotides agree with TRBD2. Germline V gene data show CDR1 as MGHRA and CDR2 as YSYEKL. CDR3 length: 17 amino acids. CDR3 coding DNA: TGCGCCAGCAGCCAAGATGGTCCCAGGACTAGCACAGATGCGCAGTATTTT. Translated, it gives CASSQDGPRTSTDAQYF.

Concerning this clonotype itself: Because the CDR3 is missing its conserved closing phenylalanine or tryptophan, this is likely a read error. Because the CDR3's place on the DNA is in doubt, the DNA is left out and the CDR3 is given as listed by TCRdb. The V and J genes are TRBV12-3 or TRBV12-4 and TRBJ2-7. From its first to its last residue, the CDR3 has 12 amino acids. CDR3 sequence reads: CASSNLFRERYS.

On this clonotype: A much larger clonotype is one base distant, so this may be a read error. V and J are TRBV20-1 and TRBJ2-2, with D perhaps matching TRBD2 (6 bases). CDR1 DFQATT and CDR2 SNEGSKA come from the germline V gene (reference sequence). This CDR3 is built from 14 residues. This chain's CDR3 is CSAKEELYTGGLFF. CDR3 coding DNA: TGCAGTGCTAAGGAGGAGTTGTACACCGGGGGGCTGTTTTTT.

This clonotype was counted at least ten times. A much larger clone lies one base from this, so it may be a read error. The gene calls are TRBV11-2 and TRBJ1-1, with a weak D call TRBD1 (5 bases). CDR3 size: 14 residues. Germline V lookup: CDR1 SGHAT, CDR2 FQNNGV. The CDR3 reads CASSRGRGNAEAFF. The DNA of the CDR3 is TGTGCCAGCAGCAGAGGACGGGGGAACGCTGAAGCTTTCTTT.

On this clonotype itself: One end of the junction does not line up with germline, which may come from a read error. The chain has TRBV20-1 and TRBJ2-3; 7 nucleotides line up with TRBD1. The CDR3 sequence is 15 residues long. The germline V gene encodes CDR1 DFQATT and CDR2 SNEGSKA (reference sequence). The CDR3 loop reads CSARNPGGLTDMQYF. The CDR3 DNA follows: TGCAGTGCCAGAAACCCAGGGGGTCTAACAGATATGCAGTATTTT.

To note about this clonotype: The conserved final phenylalanine or tryptophan is absent from the CDR3, which likely points to a read error. This chain uses TRBV7-8 with TRBJ1-2; tentatively, D is TRBD1 (5 bases). The CDR3 has 11 amino acids. Germline V gene sequence: CDR1 SGHVS, CDR2 FQNEAQ. The CDR3 spells CDSGAGVGYTL. The DNA for the CDR3 is TGTGACAGCGGCGCGGGGGTCGGCTACACCTTA.

Of note for this clonotype: Compared with germline, one end of the junction differs, possibly owing to a read error. The V gene is TRBV20-1, the J gene TRBJ2-1, with D perhaps matching TRBD2 (6 bases). Germline CDR1 reads DFQATT; CDR2 reads SNEGSKA (reference sequence). The CDR3 consists of 15 residues. This chain's CDR3 is CSALTGSSVLHEQFF. The CDR3 DNA follows: TGCAGTGCCCTTACCGGGAGTAGCGTTCTCCATGAGCAGTTCTTT.

This clonotype has just a few counts. Germline is not matched at one junction end, which may reflect a read error. The chain links TRBV11-1 to TRBJ2-1; D unresolved. The CDR3 length is 16 residues. From germline, CDR1 is SGHAT and CDR2 FQDESV (reference sequence). In DNA form, the CDR3 reads TGTGTCAGCAGTTCGGGCAATAACTTCTCCTACAATGAGCAGTTCTTC. It yields the protein CVSSSGNNFSYNEQFF.

Comments on this clonotype: Here the CDR3 omits its conserved ending phenylalanine or tryptophan, so a read error is the likely source. For the CDR3, the DNA is TGTGCCAGCAGCTTAGCCACAGGGGGCGCTGGAAACACCATATATGTT. Its protein product is CASSLATGGAGNTIYV. This rearrangement joins TRBV7-9 to TRBJ1-3; 9 bases line up with TRBD1. The junction had 2 bases not matched to a gene; V was cut back by 0 bases and J by 2 bases. The CDR3 covers 16 residues. Germline CDR1 and CDR2: SEHNR and FQNEAQ (reference sequence).

A remark on this clonotype: This clone may be a read error of a much larger clone one base away. The CDR3 nucleotides read TGTGCCAGCAGCTTGGAGGCCAGCCCGAACATTGAAGCTTTCTTT. Encoded protein: CASSLEASPNIEAFF. This chain uses TRBV5-4 with TRBJ1-1; D not certain. The CDR3 covers 15 residues. CDR1 is SGHNT, CDR2 YYREEE, per germline (reference sequence).

In its sample, this clonotype was seen once. The junction departs from the called germline gene at one end, perhaps through a read error. V gene TRBV6-5 combines with J gene TRBJ1-6; D unclear. CDR3 length: 12 amino acids. CDR1 is MNHEY and CDR2 is SVGAGI in the germline V gene. The CDR3 loop is CASSSRHSPLRF. The CDR3 DNA sequence: TGTGCCAGCAGTTCCCGGCATTCACCCCTCCGCTTT.

Concerning this clonotype: The junction does not match germline at one end; this may be a read error. This chain joins TRBV11-2 and TRBJ1-1; TRBD1 might be the D (6 bases). The CDR3 is made up of 13 amino acids. Germline V CDR1 and CDR2: SGHAT, FQNNGV. Written as DNA, the CDR3 is TGTGCAAGCAGCTTACGGGGGCAGGGCCCCATTATCTTC. This sequence encodes CASSLRGQGPIIF.

Comment on this clonotype: Since the CDR3 does not end with the conserved phenylalanine or tryptophan, this likely comes from a read error. V is TRBV4-1 and J is TRBJ2-1, with D tentatively TRBD2 (5 bases). Germline V gene data show CDR1 as MGHRA and CDR2 as YSYEKL. The CDR3 has 11 amino acids. Trimming pared 9 bases from V and 9 bases from J, leaving 12 bases between. CDR3 coding DNA: TGCGCCAGTAGAGTCGGGGTTGAGCAGTTCCTC. This gives the protein CASRVGVEQFL.

The V call is TRBV11-2, the J call TRBJ1-5; D uncertain. The CDR3 extends over 17 amino acids. The ends were cut back, 2 bases at V and 0 bases at J, with 14 bases in the middle. Germline V gene lookup returns CDR1 SGHAT and CDR2 FQNNGV. CDR3 nucleotide sequence: TGTGCCAGCAGCTTATACAGCGATGAAAATAGCAATCAGCCCCAGCATTTT. Its protein product is CASSLYSDENSNQPQHF. The full variable domain, its missing parts supplied by reference TRBV11-2 and TRBJ1-5, is EAGVAQSPRYKIIEKRQSVAFWCNPISGHATLYWYQQILGQGPKLLIQFQNNGVVDDSQLPKDRFSAERLKGVDSTLKIQPAKLEDSAVYLCASSLYSDENSNQPQHFGDGTRLSIL.

A word on this clonotype: Compared with germline, one end of the junction differs, possibly owing to a read error. This chain links TRBV10-3 with TRBJ2-1; D might be TRBD2 (5 bases). Germline CDR1 and CDR2: ENHRY and SYGVKD. This CDR3 spans 12 amino acids. CDR3 coding DNA: TGTGCAATCAGTGTGTCTAAGGAGGTTCAGTTCTTC. Translated, it gives CAISVSKEVQFF.